This T cell receptor beta chain derives from a study of blood T cells in healthy people across ages. The study's findings and limits: A strong correlation was found between TCR beta diversity and the percentage of naive T cells. The fall in TCR beta diversity per million T cells was roughly linear with age.

This clonotype was counted a few times. Its antigen remains unknown. PBMCs, at least 6 million per sample, were isolated. Germline V CDR1 and CDR2: SQVTM, ANQGSEA. V lost 3 bases and J lost 2, with 9 bases in between. The CDR3 is 13 residues long. Alongside a J-beta primer mix, a sample-barcoded 5' primer served in a second PCR lasting about 7 to 12 cycles. A 12-random-nucleotide template-switch adaptor tagged each cDNA molecule. Using its own MiXCR run on the 5' RACE reads, TCRdb lists one record per CDR3 protein. The sample shows nearly 1 million distinct CDR3 sequences, roughly half of them seen only once.

This rearrangement joins TRBV29-1 to TRBJ2-3; D uncertain. Sequencing was done on a sample of blood. This sequence was found in a woman aged 60-75 years in good health. The chain's CDR3 is CSVDVGSTDTQYF. In nucleotides, the CDR3 is TGCAGCGTTGATGTGGGATCCACAGATACGCAGTATTTT.